The rows below give T cell receptor beta chains drawn from one sample of a study of shared clonotypes between healthy human individuals. TCRdb keeps only in-frame clones here, not all; method: immunoSEQ multiplex PCR. In the table there are roughly 2,500,000 clones, roughly 93% of which are singletons. Material: naive CD4+ T cells from PBMCs. The receptors here all came from a man between 18 and 35 years old in good health. Some clones in this sample may be carry-over from other donors' samples. The CDR3 runs from the conserved cysteine through the conserved F or W. Each record gives: V gene, clone size, D gene, J gene, CDR3 protein, CDR3 DNA. A D gene is named only where the DNA matches it firmly. The size of a clone is reported for some rows only, either as once, few or many, or as a class for expanded clones.

v_call: TRBV9
clone_size: NA
d_call: NA
j_call: TRBJ2-3
cdr3_aa: CASSVDPSTDTQYF
cdr3_nt: TGTGCCAGCAGCGTAGACCCCAGCACAGATACGCAGTATTTT

v_call: TRBV5-1
clone_size: NA
d_call: NA
j_call: TRBJ1-3
cdr3_aa: CASSLAGLSGNTIYF
cdr3_nt: TGCGCCAGCAGCTTGGCCGGACTCTCTGGAAACACCATATATTTT

v_call: TRBV18
clone_size: NA
d_call: NA
j_call: TRBJ1-1
cdr3_aa: CASSPYAGAAEAFF
cdr3_nt: TGTGCCAGCTCACCCTACGCGGGGGCCGCTGAAGCTTTCTTT

v_call: TRBV7-9
clone_size: NA
d_call: NA
j_call: TRBJ2-7
cdr3_aa: CASSLMASGANYEQYF
cdr3_nt: TGTGCCAGCAGCTTGATGGCAAGTGGCGCGAATTACGAGCAGTACTTC

v_call: TRBV28
clone_size: NA
d_call: NA
j_call: TRBJ2-5
cdr3_aa: CASSPRGRGVETQYF
cdr3_nt: TGTGCCAGCAGTCCCAGGGGGAGGGGGGTAGAGACCCAGTACTTC

v_call: TRBV28
clone_size: NA
d_call: NA
j_call: TRBJ1-1
cdr3_aa: CASSLYRGSRTEAFF
cdr3_nt: TGTGCCAGCAGTTTATATCGGGGAAGTAGGACTGAAGCTTTCTTT

v_call: TRBV11-2
clone_size: NA
d_call: NA
j_call: TRBJ1-3
cdr3_aa: CASSGGAGNTIYF
cdr3_nt: TGTGCCAGCAGCGGGGGGGCTGGAAACACCATATATTTT

v_call: TRBV10-3
clone_size: NA
d_call: NA
j_call: TRBJ1-2
cdr3_aa: CAISGQGQTIYGYTF
cdr3_nt: TGTGCCATCAGTGGTCAGGGCCAAACCATCTATGGCTACACCTTC

v_call: TRBV5-1
clone_size: NA
d_call: NA
j_call: TRBJ2-3
cdr3_aa: CASSLGSSGTDTQYF
cdr3_nt: TGCGCCAGCAGCTTGGGTTCTAGCGGCACAGATACGCAGTATTTT

v_call: TRBV5-4
clone_size: NA
d_call: TRBD2
j_call: TRBJ2-5
cdr3_aa: CASSLSGLAGGETQYF
cdr3_nt: TGTGCCAGCAGCTTGTCGGGACTAGCGGGAGGAGAGACCCAGTACTTC

v_call: TRBV9
clone_size: once
d_call: NA
j_call: TRBJ1-2
cdr3_aa: CASSLGFRASANYGYTF
cdr3_nt: TGTGCCAGCAGCCTAGGGTTTAGAGCTTCGGCTAACTATGGCTACACCTTC

v_call: TRBV7-2
clone_size: few
d_call: NA
j_call: TRBJ2-2
cdr3_aa: CASSTRTNTGELFF
cdr3_nt: TGTGCCAGCAGCACCCGGACGAACACCGGGGAGCTGTTTTTT

v_call: TRBV4-1
clone_size: NA
d_call: NA
j_call: TRBJ2-7
cdr3_aa: CASSQRPGVPYEQYF
cdr3_nt: TGCGCCAGCAGCCAACGGCCCGGAGTTCCCTACGAGCAGTACTTC

v_call: TRBV6-6
clone_size: NA
d_call: NA
j_call: TRBJ2-1
cdr3_aa: CASRVGGGNEQFF
cdr3_nt: TGTGCCAGCAGGGTAGGGGGAGGCAATGAGCAGTTCTTC

v_call: TRBV30
clone_size: NA
d_call: NA
j_call: TRBJ1-1
cdr3_aa: CAWNRASEAFF
cdr3_nt: TGTGCCTGGAACAGGGCTTCTGAAGCTTTCTTT

v_call: TRBV20-1
clone_size: once
d_call: NA
j_call: TRBJ2-3
cdr3_aa: CSASGPTGQYF
cdr3_nt: TGCAGTGCTAGCGGGCCGACGGGGCAGTATTTT

v_call: TRBV4-1
clone_size: NA
d_call: NA
j_call: TRBJ2-7
cdr3_aa: CASSLERFLGEQYF
cdr3_nt: TGCGCCAGCAGCCTCGAGAGATTTCTGGGAGAGCAGTACTTC

v_call: TRBV18
clone_size: NA
d_call: NA
j_call: TRBJ2-2
cdr3_aa: CASSPAENTGELFF
cdr3_nt: TGTGCCAGCTCACCGGCAGAGAACACCGGGGAGCTGTTTTTT

v_call: TRBV28
clone_size: NA
d_call: TRBD1
j_call: TRBJ1-5
cdr3_aa: CASSSTGVSNQPQHF
cdr3_nt: TGTGCCAGCAGTTCGACAGGGGTGAGCAATCAGCCCCAGCATTTT

v_call: TRBV11-2
clone_size: NA
d_call: NA
j_call: TRBJ1-3
cdr3_aa: CASSLRGVGSGSGNTIYF
cdr3_nt: TGTGCCAGCAGCTTACGCGGGGTCGGGTCGGGCTCTGGAAACACCATATATTTT

v_call: TRBV28
clone_size: NA
d_call: TRBD1
j_call: TRBJ2-2
cdr3_aa: CASRQTGVDTGELFF
cdr3_nt: TGTGCCAGCAGACAAACAGGGGTCGACACCGGGGAGCTGTTTTTT

v_call: TRBV5-6
clone_size: NA
d_call: TRBD1
j_call: TRBJ1-1
cdr3_aa: CASSITGTGGTEAFF
cdr3_nt: TGTGCCAGCAGCATCACCGGGACAGGGGGCACTGAAGCTTTCTTT

v_call: TRBV5-1
clone_size: NA
d_call: NA
j_call: TRBJ2-7
cdr3_aa: CASSLVASEQYF
cdr3_nt: TGCGCCAGCAGCTTGGTAGCGAGCGAGCAGTACTTC

v_call: TRBV6-5
clone_size: NA
d_call: NA
j_call: TRBJ1-2
cdr3_aa: CASNTYPRSYGYTF
cdr3_nt: TGTGCCAGCAATACCTACCCGCGTTCCTATGGCTACACCTTC

v_call: TRBV7-3
clone_size: NA
d_call: NA
j_call: TRBJ1-2
cdr3_aa: CASRLGPNYGYTF
cdr3_nt: TGTGCCAGCAGATTGGGCCCTAACTATGGCTACACCTTC

v_call: TRBV2
clone_size: NA
d_call: NA
j_call: TRBJ2-7
cdr3_aa: CATTSAGEQYF
cdr3_nt: TGTGCCACCACGTCTGCCGGCGAGCAGTACTTC

v_call: TRBV19
clone_size: NA
d_call: NA
j_call: TRBJ2-7
cdr3_aa: CASSPRLVSGEQYF
cdr3_nt: TGTGCCAGTAGTCCTCGACTAGTGAGTGGCGAGCAGTACTTC

v_call: TRBV5-5
clone_size: NA
d_call: NA
j_call: TRBJ1-2
cdr3_aa: CASSLGQPSNYGYTF
cdr3_nt: TGTGCCAGCAGCTTGGGCCAGCCATCTAACTATGGCTACACCTTC

v_call: TRBV5-6
clone_size: NA
d_call: TRBD2
j_call: TRBJ2-3
cdr3_aa: CASSLSGRAYTQYF
cdr3_nt: TGTGCCAGCAGCTTGAGCGGGAGGGCCTATACGCAGTATTTT

v_call: TRBV6-6
clone_size: once
d_call: TRBD1
j_call: TRBJ2-7
cdr3_aa: CASSPRGGQGVHEQYF
cdr3_nt: TGTGCCAGCAGCCCCAGAGGGGGACAGGGTGTCCACGAGCAGTACTTC

v_call: TRBV29-1
clone_size: NA
d_call: TRBD2
j_call: TRBJ2-2
cdr3_aa: CSVGLVPGELFF
cdr3_nt: TGCAGCGTGGGACTAGTCCCCGGGGAGCTGTTTTTT

v_call: TRBV7-9
clone_size: NA
d_call: NA
j_call: TRBJ2-3
cdr3_aa: CASSLTESTDTQYF
cdr3_nt: TGTGCCAGCAGCTTGACCGAAAGCACAGATACGCAGTATTTT

v_call: TRBV9
clone_size: NA
d_call: NA
j_call: TRBJ2-3
cdr3_aa: CASSVVGGLTDTQYF
cdr3_nt: TGTGCCAGCAGCGTAGTGGGGGGGCTCACAGATACGCAGTATTTT

v_call: TRBV10-3
clone_size: NA
d_call: NA
j_call: TRBJ2-1
cdr3_aa: CAISEFEGQVF
cdr3_nt: TGTGCCATCAGTGAGTTCGAGGGGCAGGTCTTC

v_call: TRBV28
clone_size: NA
d_call: TRBD2
j_call: TRBJ2-3
cdr3_aa: CASSLRTSGLSTDTQYF
cdr3_nt: TGTGCCAGCAGTTTGCGCACTAGCGGGCTGAGCACAGATACGCAGTATTTT

v_call: TRBV7-2
clone_size: NA
d_call: NA
j_call: TRBJ2-1
cdr3_aa: CASSLVAETSYNEQFF
cdr3_nt: TGTGCCAGCAGCTTAGTAGCGGAAACCTCCTACAATGAGCAGTTCTTC

v_call: TRBV29-1
clone_size: NA
d_call: TRBD2
j_call: TRBJ2-1
cdr3_aa: CSVAHGRADSYNEQFF
cdr3_nt: TGCAGCGTTGCTCACGGGAGGGCCGACTCCTACAATGAGCAGTTCTTC

v_call: TRBV5-6
clone_size: once
d_call: TRBD2
j_call: TRBJ2-3
cdr3_aa: CASSILAATDTQYF
cdr3_nt: TGTGCCAGCAGCATACTAGCGGCCACAGATACGCAGTATTTT

v_call: TRBV12-5
clone_size: NA
d_call: NA
j_call: TRBJ2-1
cdr3_aa: CASGLALDEQFF
cdr3_nt: TGTGCTAGTGGTTTGGCCCTAGATGAGCAGTTCTTC

v_call: TRBV11-2
clone_size: NA
d_call: NA
j_call: TRBJ2-7
cdr3_aa: CASSLVLTYEQYF
cdr3_nt: TGTGCCAGCAGCTTAGTGCTGACCTACGAGCAGTACTTC

v_call: TRBV7-9
clone_size: once
d_call: TRBD2
j_call: TRBJ2-7
cdr3_aa: CASSRRLAGGSYEQYF
cdr3_nt: TGTGCCAGCAGCCGAAGACTAGCGGGAGGCTCCTACGAGCAGTACTTC

v_call: TRBV5-1
clone_size: few
d_call: TRBD1
j_call: TRBJ2-6
cdr3_aa: CASSSGTEFSGANVLTF
cdr3_nt: TGCGCCAGCAGTTCCGGGACAGAGTTCTCTGGGGCCAACGTCCTGACTTTC

v_call: TRBV5-1
clone_size: NA
d_call: NA
j_call: TRBJ1-2
cdr3_aa: CASSLVVGNYGYTF
cdr3_nt: TGCGCCAGCAGCTTGGTTGTAGGTAACTATGGCTACACCTTC

v_call: TRBV30
clone_size: once
d_call: TRBD2
j_call: TRBJ2-2
cdr3_aa: CAWSGEGRGTGELFF
cdr3_nt: TGTGCCTGGAGTGGGGAGGGCCGTGGCACCGGGGAGCTGTTTTTT

v_call: TRBV5-4
clone_size: once
d_call: NA
j_call: TRBJ2-7
cdr3_aa: CASSLVRGFSYEQYF
cdr3_nt: TGTGCCAGCAGCTTGGTCCGGGGATTCTCCTACGAGCAGTACTTC